This T cell receptor beta chain derives from a study of graft-versus-host responses after intestinal transplantation. At the level of the study: All recipients were given anti-thymocyte globulin induction, and tacrolimus and steroids were then administered for roughly three years.

A single count supports this clone. Its antigen is as yet unknown. Whole-study findings and limits: The marrow of recipients harbored GvH clones, and ileum or blood showed some of them first. Early post-transplant HvG declines tracked with peak circulating GvH clone levels.

Repertoires were generated with immunoSEQ multiplex PCR, while TCRdb's copy carries only in-frame clones and drops some. The repertoire has under 95,000 clones, roughly 80% of them found once; the top ten carry 0.8% to 0.9%. The ends lost 10 bases at V and 6 bases at J; junction bases unmatched: 15. This CDR3 is built from 15 residues. The germline CDR1 and CDR2 sequences are SGHNT and YYREEE (reference sequence). This sequence joins TRBV5-4 and TRBJ2-1; 8 nucleotides line up with TRBD1. Here the sequenced sample was unstimulated CD4+ T cells sorted from spleen or lymph node cells, taken before intestinal transplant. The sequence was obtained from a human donor who received an intestinal transplant. The CDR3 region has the DNA TGTGCCGCCCACCCAGGGGGCCAGAATGGCAATGAGCAGTTCTTC. Amino acids: CAAHPGGQNGNEQFF. The whole variable domain, filled in from reference TRBV5-4 and TRBJ2-1, reads ETGVTQSPTHLIKTRGQQVTLRCSSQSGHNTVSWYQQALGQGPQFIFQYYREEENGRGNFPPRFSGLQFPNYSSELNVNALELDDSALYLCAAHPGGQNGNEQFFGPGTRLTVL.